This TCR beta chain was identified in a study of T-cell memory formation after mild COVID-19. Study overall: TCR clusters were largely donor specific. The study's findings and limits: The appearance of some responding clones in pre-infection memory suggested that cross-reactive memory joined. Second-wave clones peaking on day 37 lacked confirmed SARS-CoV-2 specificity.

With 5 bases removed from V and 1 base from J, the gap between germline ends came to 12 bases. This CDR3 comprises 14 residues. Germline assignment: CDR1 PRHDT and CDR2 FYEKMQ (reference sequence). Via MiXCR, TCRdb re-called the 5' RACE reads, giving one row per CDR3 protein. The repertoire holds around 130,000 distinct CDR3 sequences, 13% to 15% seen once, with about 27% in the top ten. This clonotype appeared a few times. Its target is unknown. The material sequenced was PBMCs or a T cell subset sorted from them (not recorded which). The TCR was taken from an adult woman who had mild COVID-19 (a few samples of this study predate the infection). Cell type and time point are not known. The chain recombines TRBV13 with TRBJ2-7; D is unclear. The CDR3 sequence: CASSVRLRSYEQYF. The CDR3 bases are TGTGCCAGCAGCGTCCGGCTCCGATCCTACGAGCAGTACTTC.